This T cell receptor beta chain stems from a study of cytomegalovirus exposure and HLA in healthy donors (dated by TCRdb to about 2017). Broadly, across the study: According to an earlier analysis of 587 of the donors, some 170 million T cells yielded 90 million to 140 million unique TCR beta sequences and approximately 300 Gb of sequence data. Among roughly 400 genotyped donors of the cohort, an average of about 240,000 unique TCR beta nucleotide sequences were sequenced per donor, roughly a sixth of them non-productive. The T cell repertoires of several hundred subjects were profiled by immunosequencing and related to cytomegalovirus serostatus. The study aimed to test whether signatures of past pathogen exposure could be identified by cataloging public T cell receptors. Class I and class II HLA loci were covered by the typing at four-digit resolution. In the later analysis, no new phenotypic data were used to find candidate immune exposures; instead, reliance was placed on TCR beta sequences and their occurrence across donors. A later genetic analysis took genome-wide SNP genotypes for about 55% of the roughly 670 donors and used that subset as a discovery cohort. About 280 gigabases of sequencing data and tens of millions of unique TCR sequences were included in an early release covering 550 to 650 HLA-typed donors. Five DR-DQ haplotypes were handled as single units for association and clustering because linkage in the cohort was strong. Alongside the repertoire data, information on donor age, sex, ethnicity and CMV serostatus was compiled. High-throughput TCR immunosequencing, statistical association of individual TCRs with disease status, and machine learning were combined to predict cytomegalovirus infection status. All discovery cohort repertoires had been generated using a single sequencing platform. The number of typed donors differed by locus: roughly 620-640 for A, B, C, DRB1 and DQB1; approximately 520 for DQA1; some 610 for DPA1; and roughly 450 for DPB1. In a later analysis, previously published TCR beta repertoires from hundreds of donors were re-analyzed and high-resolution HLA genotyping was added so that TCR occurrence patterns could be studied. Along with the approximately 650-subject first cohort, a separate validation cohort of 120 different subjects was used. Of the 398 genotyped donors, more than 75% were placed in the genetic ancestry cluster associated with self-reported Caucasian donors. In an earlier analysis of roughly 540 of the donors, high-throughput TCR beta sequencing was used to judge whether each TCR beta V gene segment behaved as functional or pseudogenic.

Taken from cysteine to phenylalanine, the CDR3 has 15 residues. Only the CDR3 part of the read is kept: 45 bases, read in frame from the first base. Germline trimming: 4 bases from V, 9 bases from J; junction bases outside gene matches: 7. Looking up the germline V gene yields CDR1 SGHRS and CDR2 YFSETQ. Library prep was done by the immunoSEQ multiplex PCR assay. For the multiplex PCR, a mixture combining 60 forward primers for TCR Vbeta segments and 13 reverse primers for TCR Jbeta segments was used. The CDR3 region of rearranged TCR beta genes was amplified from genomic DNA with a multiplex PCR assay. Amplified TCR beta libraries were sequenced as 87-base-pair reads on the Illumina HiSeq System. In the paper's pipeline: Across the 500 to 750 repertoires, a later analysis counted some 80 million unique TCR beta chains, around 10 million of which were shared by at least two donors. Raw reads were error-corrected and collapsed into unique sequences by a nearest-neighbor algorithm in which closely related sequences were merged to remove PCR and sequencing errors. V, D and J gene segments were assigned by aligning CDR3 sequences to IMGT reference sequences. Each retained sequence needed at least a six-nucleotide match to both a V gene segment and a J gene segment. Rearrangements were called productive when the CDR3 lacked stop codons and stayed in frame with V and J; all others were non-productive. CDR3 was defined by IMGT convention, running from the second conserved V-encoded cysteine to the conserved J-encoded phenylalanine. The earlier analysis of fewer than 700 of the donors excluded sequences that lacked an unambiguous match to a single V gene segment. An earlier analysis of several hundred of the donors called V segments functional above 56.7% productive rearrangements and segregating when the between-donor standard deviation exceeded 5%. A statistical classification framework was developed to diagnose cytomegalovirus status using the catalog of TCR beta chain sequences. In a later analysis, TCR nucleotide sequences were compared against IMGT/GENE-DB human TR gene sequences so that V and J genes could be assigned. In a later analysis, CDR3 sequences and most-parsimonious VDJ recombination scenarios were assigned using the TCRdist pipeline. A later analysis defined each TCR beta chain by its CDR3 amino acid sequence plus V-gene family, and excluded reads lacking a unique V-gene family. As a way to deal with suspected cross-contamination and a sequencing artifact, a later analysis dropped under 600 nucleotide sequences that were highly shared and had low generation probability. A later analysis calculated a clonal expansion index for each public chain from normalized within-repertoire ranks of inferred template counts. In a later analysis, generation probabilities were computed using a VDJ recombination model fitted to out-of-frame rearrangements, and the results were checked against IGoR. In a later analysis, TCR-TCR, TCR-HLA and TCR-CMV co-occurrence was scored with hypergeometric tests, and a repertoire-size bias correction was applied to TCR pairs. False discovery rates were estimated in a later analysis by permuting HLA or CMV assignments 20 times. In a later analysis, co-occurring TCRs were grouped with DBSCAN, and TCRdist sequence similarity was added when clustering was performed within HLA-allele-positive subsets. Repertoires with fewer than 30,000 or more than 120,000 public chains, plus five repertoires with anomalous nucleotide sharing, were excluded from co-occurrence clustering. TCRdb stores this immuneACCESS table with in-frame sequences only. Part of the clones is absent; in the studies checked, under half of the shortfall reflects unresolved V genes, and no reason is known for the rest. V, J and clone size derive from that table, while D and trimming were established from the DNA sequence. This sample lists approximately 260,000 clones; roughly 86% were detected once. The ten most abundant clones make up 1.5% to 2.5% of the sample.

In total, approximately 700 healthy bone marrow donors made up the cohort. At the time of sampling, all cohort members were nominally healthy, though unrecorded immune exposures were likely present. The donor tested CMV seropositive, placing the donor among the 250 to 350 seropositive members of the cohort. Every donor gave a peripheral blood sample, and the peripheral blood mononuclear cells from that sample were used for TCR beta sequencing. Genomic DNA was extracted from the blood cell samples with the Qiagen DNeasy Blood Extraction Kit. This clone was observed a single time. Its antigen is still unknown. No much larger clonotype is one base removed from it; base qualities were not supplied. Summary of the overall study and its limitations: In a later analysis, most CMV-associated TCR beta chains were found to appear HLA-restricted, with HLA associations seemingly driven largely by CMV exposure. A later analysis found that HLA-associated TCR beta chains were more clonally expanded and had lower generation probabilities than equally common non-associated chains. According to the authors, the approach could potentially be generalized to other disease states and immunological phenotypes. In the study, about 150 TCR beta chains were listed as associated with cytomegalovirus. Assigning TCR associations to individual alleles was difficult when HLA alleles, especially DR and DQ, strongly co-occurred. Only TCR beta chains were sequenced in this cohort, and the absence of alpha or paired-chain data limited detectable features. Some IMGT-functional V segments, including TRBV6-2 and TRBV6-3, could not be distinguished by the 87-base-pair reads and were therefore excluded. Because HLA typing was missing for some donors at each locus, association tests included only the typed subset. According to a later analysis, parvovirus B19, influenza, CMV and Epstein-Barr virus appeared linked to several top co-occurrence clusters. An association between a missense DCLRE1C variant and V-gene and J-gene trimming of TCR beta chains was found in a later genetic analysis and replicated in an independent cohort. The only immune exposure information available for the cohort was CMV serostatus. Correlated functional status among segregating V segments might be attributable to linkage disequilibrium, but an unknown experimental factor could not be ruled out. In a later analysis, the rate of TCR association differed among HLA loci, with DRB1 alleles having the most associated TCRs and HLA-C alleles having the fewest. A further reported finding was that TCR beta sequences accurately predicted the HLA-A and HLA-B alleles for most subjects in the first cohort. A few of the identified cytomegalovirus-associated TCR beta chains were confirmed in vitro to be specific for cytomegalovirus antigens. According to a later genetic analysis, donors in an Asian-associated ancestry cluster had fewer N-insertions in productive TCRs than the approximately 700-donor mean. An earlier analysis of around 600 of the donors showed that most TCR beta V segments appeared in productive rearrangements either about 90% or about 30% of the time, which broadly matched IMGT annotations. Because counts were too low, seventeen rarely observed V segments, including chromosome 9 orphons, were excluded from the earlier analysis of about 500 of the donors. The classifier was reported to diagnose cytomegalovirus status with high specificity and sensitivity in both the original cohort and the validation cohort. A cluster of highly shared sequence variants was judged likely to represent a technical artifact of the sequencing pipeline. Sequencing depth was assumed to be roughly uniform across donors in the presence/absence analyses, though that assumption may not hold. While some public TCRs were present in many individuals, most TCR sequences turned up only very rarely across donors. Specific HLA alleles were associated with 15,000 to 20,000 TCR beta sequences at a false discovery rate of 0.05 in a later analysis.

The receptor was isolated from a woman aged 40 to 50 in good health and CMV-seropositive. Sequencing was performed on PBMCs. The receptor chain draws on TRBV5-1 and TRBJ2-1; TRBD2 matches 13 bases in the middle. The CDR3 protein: CASSEGLAGVVEQFF. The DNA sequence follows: TGCGCCAGCAGCGAAGGACTAGCGGGAGTGGTTGAGCAGTTCTTC.